This TCR beta chain originates from a study of CXCR3-negative and CXCR3-positive naive CD8 T cells. In the case of this clonotype: Its antigen is not identified.

Roughly 300,000 cells per CD8+ T cell subset were flow-sorted in triplicate. Study-level results: CXCR3-negative naive cells had less hydrophobic TRB CDR3s than did CXCR3-positive naive cells.

The authors prepared UMI-labeled TRB cDNA libraries by 5' RACE. TCRdb reprocessed the 5' RACE reads and keeps a single row for each CDR3 protein, giving no DNA. This sample contains around 140,000 distinct CDR3 sequences. The sequence was collected from a human donor in good health. Some clones in this sample may be carry-over from other donors' samples. Sample: naive CXCR3- CD8+ T cells from blood. Specified subset: CD45RO-CCR7+CD27+CD95- naive CD8+ T cells lacking CXCR3 (TNR3-).

The CDR3 here is CATSEQTGTASTDTQYF. The chain combines TRBV24-1 with TRBJ2-3; TCRdb designates TRBD1, a call that cannot be tested without DNA. Germline V gives CDR1 KGHDR, CDR2 SFDVKD. CDR3 length equals 17 residues.